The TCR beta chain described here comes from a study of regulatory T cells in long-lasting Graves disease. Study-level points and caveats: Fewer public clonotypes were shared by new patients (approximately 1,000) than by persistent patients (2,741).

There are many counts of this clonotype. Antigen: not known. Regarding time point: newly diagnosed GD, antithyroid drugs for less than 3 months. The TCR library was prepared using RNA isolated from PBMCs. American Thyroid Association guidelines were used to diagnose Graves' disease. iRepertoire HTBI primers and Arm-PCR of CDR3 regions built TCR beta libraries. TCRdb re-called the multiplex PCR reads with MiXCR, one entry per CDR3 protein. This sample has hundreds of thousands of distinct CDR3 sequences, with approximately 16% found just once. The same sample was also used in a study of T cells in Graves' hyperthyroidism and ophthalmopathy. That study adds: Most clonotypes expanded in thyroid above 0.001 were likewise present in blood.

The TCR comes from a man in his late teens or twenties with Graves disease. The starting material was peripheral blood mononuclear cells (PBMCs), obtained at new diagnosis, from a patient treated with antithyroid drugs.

This CDR3 is CASSFLGLADQETQYF. The CDR3 nucleotides read TGTGCCAGCAGTTTCCTAGGACTAGCGGACCAAGAGACCCAGTACTTC. The rearrangement links TRBV27 to TRBJ2-5, with 10 nucleotides matching TRBD2. Germline CDR1 and CDR2: MNHEY and SMNVEV (reference sequence). The CDR3 extends over 16 amino acids. Trimming took 3 bases from V and 0 from J; bases not matched to a gene: 4.